Presented here are 10 T cell receptor beta chains from one specimen sequenced in a study of OX40 agonist ivuxolimab in advanced cancers. Produced via immunoSEQ multiplex PCR; TCRdb's table is partial and in-frame only. The sample has about 59,000 clones; around 93% are singletons. Sample: CD4+ or CD8+ T cells sorted from blood, taken in a trial of the OX40 agonist ivuxolimab. Receptors originate from an adult with an advanced solid tumor such as melanoma, head and neck, liver or kidney cancer.

This clone was recorded only once. Other DNA sequences in this sample translate to the same CDR3. The chain recombines TRBV18 with TRBJ2-7; D may match TRBD1 or TRBD2 (5 bases each). The V gene's germline CDR1 is KGHSH and CDR2 LQKENI. Trimming stripped 2 bases from V and 2 bases from J, with 7 bases between. The CDR3 is 13 residues long. CDR3 sequence reads: CASSPGTAYEQYF. The CDR3 DNA sequence: TGTGCCAGCTCACCAGGGACGGCCTACGAGCAGTACTTC.

For this clone: The sample contains more than one DNA sequence encoding this CDR3. The chain uses TRBV4-3 and TRBJ2-7, with a possible D match to TRBD1 (6 bases). Germline V gives CDR1 LGHNA, CDR2 YSLEER. Between the trimmed V and J ends, which lost 0 bases and 4 bases, there was a span of 7 bases. CDR3 length: 13 residues. The CDR3: CASSQDRGYEQYF. CDR3 sequence (DNA): TGCGCCAGCAGCCAAGACAGGGGATACGAGCAGTACTTC.

J is TRBJ2-1 and V is TRBV27, with TRBD2 identical over 16 bases. The CDR3 has 15 amino acids. CDR1 is MNHEY and CDR2 is SMNVEV in the germline V gene (reference sequence). Trimming removed 2 bases from V and 12 bases from J; junction bases left unmatched: 4. For the CDR3, the DNA is TGTGCCAGCAGTTTAGGGACTAGCGGGAGGGCAATGCAGTTCTTC. Amino acid sequence: CASSLGTSGRAMQFF.

The V gene is TRBV27, the J gene TRBJ1-3; D gene ambiguous. The germline CDR1 and CDR2 sequences are MNHEY and SMNVEV (reference sequence). This CDR3 is 15 amino acids long. Trimming cost V 0 bases and J 2 bases, with 8 bases left between them. CDR3 coding DNA: TGTGCCAGCAGTTTATCGGAAAGAGCTGGAAACACCATATATTTT. Translating gives CASSLSERAGNTIYF.

A word on this clone: The sample carries other DNA sequences with the same CDR3. V usage is TRBV5-1 and J usage is TRBJ2-5; a possible D gene is TRBD1 (6 bases). The CDR3 covers 14 residues. Germline CDR1 reads SGHRS; CDR2 reads YFSETQ. Trimming left V 2 bases short and J 1 base short, with 9 bases between. The CDR3 sequence: CASSFYRAQETQYF. CDR3 DNA sequence: TGCGCCAGCAGCTTCTACAGGGCCCAAGAGACCCAGTACTTC.

The DNA for the CDR3 is TGTGCCAGCAGCCCCTTTACGGGCCCCACCTACGAGCAGTACTTC. Translation gives CASSPFTGPTYEQYF. The rearrangement joins TRBV9 to TRBJ2-7; D is unclear. V lost 4 bases and J 2 bases, leaving 16 bases between the germline ends. The germline CDR1 and CDR2 sequences are SGDLS and YYNGEE. The CDR3 is 15 amino acids.

The chain recombines TRBV7-2 with TRBJ2-7, with 9 bases that match TRBD1. This CDR3 contains 14 residues. After removal of 3 bases from V and 5 bases from J, the junction contained 5 bases not matched to a gene. CDR1 SGHTA and CDR2 FQGNSA come from the germline V gene. Here the CDR3 reads CASSLLDRGHEQYF. Written as DNA, the CDR3 is TGTGCCAGCAGCTTGTTGGACAGGGGCCACGAGCAGTACTTC.

This chain connects TRBV28 to TRBJ1-5, with D hard to call. CDR3 length: 14 residues. Looked up from germline, CDR1 is MDHEN and CDR2 is SYDVKM. V lost 6 bases and J 0 bases, leaving 9 bases between the germline ends. Written as DNA, the CDR3 is TGTGCCAGCAGGAAAGGTTATAGCAATCAGCCCCAGCATTTT. Its protein product is CASRKGYSNQPQHF.

The chain couples TRBV6-1 to TRBJ2-1; 14 bases agree with TRBD2. This CDR3 region has 18 residues. Looked up from germline, CDR1 is MNHNS and CDR2 is SASEGT. V lost 4 bases, J lost 3 bases, and 8 bases stayed unmatched. In DNA form, the CDR3 reads TGTGCCAGCAGTGTAGGGACTAGCGGGAGTTTCCTCTACAATGAGCAGTTCTTC. It yields the protein CASSVGTSGSFLYNEQFF.

V is TRBV5-1 and J is TRBJ1-4; D is perhaps TRBD1 (6 bases). Germline V gene data show CDR1 as SGHRS and CDR2 as YFSETQ. With 4 bases removed from V and 4 bases from J, the gap between germline ends came to 17 bases. CDR3 size: 16 residues. The CDR3 region is CASSTEQGSVNEKLFF. The CDR3 DNA follows: TGCGCCAGCAGCACCGAACAGGGTTCTGTTAATGAAAAACTGTTTTTT.